This T cell receptor beta chain is from a study of identifying expanded T cells in peripheral blood. CDR3 size: 13 residues. V lost 5 bases and J lost 1, with 9 bases in between. CDR1 and CDR2 (germline): SGHVS, FNYEAQ. Sequencing was performed with immunoSEQ multiplex PCR; in TCRdb, only in-frame clones are kept and a portion is missing. This table has about 89,000 clones, 70% to 90% appearing once. The V call is TRBV7-6, the J call TRBJ2-7, with D unresolved. Sequenced sample: blood. The receptor was derived from a person aged 18-70 years in good health. The CDR3 here is CASSPIISYEQYF. The CDR3 DNA reads as TGTGCCAGCAGCCCCATTATTTCCTACGAGCAGTACTTC.